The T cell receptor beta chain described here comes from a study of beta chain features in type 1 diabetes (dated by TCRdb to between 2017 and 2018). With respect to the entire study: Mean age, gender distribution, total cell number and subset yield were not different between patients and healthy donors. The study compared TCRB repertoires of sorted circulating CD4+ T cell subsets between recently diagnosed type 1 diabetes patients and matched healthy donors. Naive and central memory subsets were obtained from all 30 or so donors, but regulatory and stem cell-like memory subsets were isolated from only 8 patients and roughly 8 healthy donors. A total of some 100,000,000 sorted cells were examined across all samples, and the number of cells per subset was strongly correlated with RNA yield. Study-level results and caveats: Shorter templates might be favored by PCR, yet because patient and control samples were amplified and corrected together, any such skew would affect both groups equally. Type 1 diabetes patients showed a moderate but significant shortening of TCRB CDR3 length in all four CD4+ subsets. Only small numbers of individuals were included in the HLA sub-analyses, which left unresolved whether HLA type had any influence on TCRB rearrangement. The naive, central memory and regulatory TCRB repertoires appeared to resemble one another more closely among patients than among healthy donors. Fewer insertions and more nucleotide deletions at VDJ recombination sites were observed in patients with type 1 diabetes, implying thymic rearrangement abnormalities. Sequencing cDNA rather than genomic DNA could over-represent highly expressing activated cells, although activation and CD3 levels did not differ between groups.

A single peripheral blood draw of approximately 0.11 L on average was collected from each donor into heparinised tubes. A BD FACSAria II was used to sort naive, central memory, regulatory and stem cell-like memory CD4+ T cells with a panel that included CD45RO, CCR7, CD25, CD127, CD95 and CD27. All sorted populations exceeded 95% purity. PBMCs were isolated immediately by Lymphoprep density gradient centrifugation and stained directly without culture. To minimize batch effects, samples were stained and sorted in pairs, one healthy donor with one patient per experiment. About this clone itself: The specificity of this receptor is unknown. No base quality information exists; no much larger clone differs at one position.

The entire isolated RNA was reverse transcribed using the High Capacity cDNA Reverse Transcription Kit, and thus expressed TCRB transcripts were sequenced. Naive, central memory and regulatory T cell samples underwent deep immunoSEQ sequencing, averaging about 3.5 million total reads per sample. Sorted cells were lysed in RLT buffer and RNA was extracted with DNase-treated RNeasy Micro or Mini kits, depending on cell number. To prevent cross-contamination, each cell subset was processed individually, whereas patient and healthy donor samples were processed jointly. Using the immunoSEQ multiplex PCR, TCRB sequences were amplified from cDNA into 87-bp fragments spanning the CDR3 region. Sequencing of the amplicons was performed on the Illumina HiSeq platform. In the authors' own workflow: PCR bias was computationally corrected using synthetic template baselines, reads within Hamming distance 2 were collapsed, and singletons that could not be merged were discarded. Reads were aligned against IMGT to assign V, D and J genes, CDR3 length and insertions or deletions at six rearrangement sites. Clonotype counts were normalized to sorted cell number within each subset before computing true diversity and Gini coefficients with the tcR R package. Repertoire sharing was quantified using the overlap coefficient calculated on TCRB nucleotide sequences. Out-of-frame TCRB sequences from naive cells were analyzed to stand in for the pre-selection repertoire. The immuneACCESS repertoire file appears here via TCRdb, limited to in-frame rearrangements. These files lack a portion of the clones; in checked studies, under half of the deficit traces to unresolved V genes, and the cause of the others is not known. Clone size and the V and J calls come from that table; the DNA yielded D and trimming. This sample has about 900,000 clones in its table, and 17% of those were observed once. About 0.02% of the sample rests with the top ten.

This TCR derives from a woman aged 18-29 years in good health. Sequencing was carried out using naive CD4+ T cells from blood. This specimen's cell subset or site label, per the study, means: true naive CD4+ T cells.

CDR3 reads: CASSETRLAGLGRNEQFF. The DNA reads TGTGCCAGCAGTGAAACAAGGCTAGCGGGATTAGGACGCAATGAGCAGTTCTTC. Rearrangement joined TRBV6-1 to TRBJ2-1; 9 junctional bases match TRBD2. There are 18 amino acids in the CDR3, from cysteine to phenylalanine inclusive. Of all the DNA, just the CDR3 is kept, 54 bases in frame from base 1. Unmatched junction bases come to 14, with V trimmed by 2 bases and J by 6 bases. The germline V gene yields MNHNS for CDR1 and SASEGT for CDR2.